This T cell receptor beta chain originates from a study of cytomegalovirus exposure and HLA in healthy donors. General study findings and limits: Certain sequence variants were highly shared and formed a cluster, and this cluster was likely a sequencing artifact. Earlier analysis found most TCR beta V segments productive about 87% or about 30% of the time.

As concerns this clone: The antigen is undetermined.

60 Vbeta and 13 Jbeta primers were used in PCR. Some clones are missing from TCRdb's copy, which holds only in-frame ones; the method was immunoSEQ multiplex PCR. The profile covers some 190,000 clones, with roughly 73% appearing a single time and approximately 2% taken by the ten largest. Sequencing was done on a sample of PBMCs. This TCR came from a woman aged 25 to 39 in good health and CMV-seropositive.

The CDR3 DNA sequence: TGTGCCAGCTCAATTCAAGTTGGCCGATACAATGAGCAGTTCTTC. Residues: CASSIQVGRYNEQFF. V is TRBV18 and J is TRBJ2-1; D is ambiguous. The germline gives CDR1 KGHSH, CDR2 LQKENI. V was clipped by 5 bases and J by 4 bases, with 15 bases between them. CDR3 length: 15 amino acids.